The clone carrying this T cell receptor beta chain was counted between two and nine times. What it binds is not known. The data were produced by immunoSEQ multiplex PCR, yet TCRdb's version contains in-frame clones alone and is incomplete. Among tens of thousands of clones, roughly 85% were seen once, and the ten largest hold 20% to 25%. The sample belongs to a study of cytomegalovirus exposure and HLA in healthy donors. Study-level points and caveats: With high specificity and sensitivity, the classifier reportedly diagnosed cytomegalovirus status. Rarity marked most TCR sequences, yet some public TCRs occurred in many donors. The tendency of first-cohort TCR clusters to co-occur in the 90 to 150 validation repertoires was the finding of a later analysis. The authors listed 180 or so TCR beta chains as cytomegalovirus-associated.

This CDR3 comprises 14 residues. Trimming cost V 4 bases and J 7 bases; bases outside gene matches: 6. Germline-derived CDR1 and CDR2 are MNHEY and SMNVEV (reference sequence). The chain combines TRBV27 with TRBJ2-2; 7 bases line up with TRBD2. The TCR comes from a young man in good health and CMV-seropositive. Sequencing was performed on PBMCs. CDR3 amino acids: CASSSRGGGGELFF. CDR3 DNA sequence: TGTGCCAGCAGTTCCCGCGGGGGTGGCGGGGAGCTGTTTTTT.